The 13 T cell receptor beta chains in this list originate from one sample, sequenced in a study of blood T cells in healthy people across ages (dated by TCRdb to the mid-2010s). The method was 5' RACE. Sequencer: Illumina HiSeq 2500. A second PCR of roughly 6 to 12 cycles was run with a J-beta primer mix and a sample-barcoded 5' primer. TCRdb itself trimmed the public reads at Q25 with fastp, ran MiXCR and retained productive beta chains. All rows with the same CDR3 protein become a single entry with the most common DNA and genes. This sample is represented by 700,000 to 850,000 distinct CDR3 sequences; 35% to 40% of them were singletons. 13% of the sample is taken by the ten largest. Sequenced input: blood. Source of these receptors: a man younger than 35 in good health.

The V and J genes are TRBV12-3 or TRBV12-4 and TRBJ2-5, with D unclear. V shed 3 bases and J shed 0 bases, with 8 bases lying between them. The CDR3 runs 14 residues. This CDR3 reads CASSFSLNQETQYF. In DNA form, the CDR3 reads TGTGCCAGCAGTTTCTCATTGAACCAAGAGACCCAGTACTTC.

The genes are TRBV7-9 and TRBJ1-1; D gene unclear. The CDR3 contains 14 residues. CDR1 SEHNR and CDR2 FQNEAQ come from the germline V gene (reference sequence). V shed 6 bases and J shed 5 bases, with 16 bases lying between them. CDR3 sequence: CASSGRVEGTEAFF. The CDR3 nucleotides are TGTGCCAGCAGTGGGAGGGTGGAAGGGACTGAAGCTTTCTTT.

As for this clonotype: With a much larger clone just one base away, this may be a read error. The chain recombines TRBV12-3 or TRBV12-4 with TRBJ2-5; either TRBD1 or TRBD2 may fit D (5 bases each). The CDR3 runs 13 residues. The CDR3 DNA is TGTGCCAGCTCCCGAGGGGTAGAAGAGACCCGGTACTTC. Translating it yields CASSRGVEETRYF.

The table lists this clonotype with a few counts. V usage is TRBV11-1 and J usage is TRBJ2-1; no clear D gene. CDR1 is SGHAT, CDR2 FQDESV, per germline (reference sequence). The germline V and J ends were trimmed by 5 bases and 0 bases, with 11 bases remaining between them. The CDR3 extends over 15 amino acids. This CDR3 reads CASSPPDDSYNEQFF. The CDR3 DNA reads as TGTGCCAGCAGCCCGCCCGACGACTCCTACAATGAGCAGTTCTTC.

This clonotype occurred a few times. The chain uses TRBV20-1 and TRBJ2-7, with TRBD2 matching 9 bases. Germline V lookup: CDR1 DFQATT, CDR2 SNEGSKA (reference sequence). The CDR3 runs to 14 residues. V lost 5 bases, J lost 2 bases, and 7 bases stayed unmatched. The CDR3 nucleotides read TGCAGTGCTGATAGCGGGGGAGCCGCCTACGAGCAGTACTTC. This sequence encodes CSADSGGAAYEQYF.

This clonotype was seen many times. This rearrangement joins TRBV12-3 or TRBV12-4 to TRBJ2-1; the match to TRBD1 covers 7 bases. The length of the CDR3 is 13 residues. V shed 3 bases, J shed 5 bases, and the junction held 1 base outside the gene matches. The CDR3 nucleotides are TGTGCCAGCAGTTTCGACAGGGACAATGAGCAGTTCTTC. This sequence encodes CASSFDRDNEQFF.

This chain uses TRBV12-3 or TRBV12-4 with TRBJ2-5, with 9 bases aligning to TRBD2. Trimming cost V 4 bases and J 11 bases; bases outside gene matches: 11. CDR3 length equals 14 residues. In nucleotides, the CDR3 is TGTGCCAGCAGTTCCCTAGCGGGGCCCAATGAGCAGTACTTC. It is translated as CASSSLAGPNEQYF.

In regard to this clonotype: This could be a read error, since a much larger clone is one nucleotide away. This chain links TRBV29-1 with TRBJ2-1, with 7 bases aligning to TRBD1. V gave up 7 bases and J gave up 10 bases; unmatched junction bases: 7. The CDR3 is 11 residues long. Germline V CDR1 and CDR2: SQVTM, ANQGSEA. The CDR3: CSAGTAYEQFF. CDR3 DNA sequence: TGCAGCGCTGGGACAGCCTACGAGCAGTTCTTC.

This clonotype was observed at least ten times. The chain has TRBV4-3 and TRBJ1-2; D is uncertain. The CDR3 is 16 amino acids. V lost 0 bases and J 4 bases, leaving 15 bases between the germline ends. CDR1 and CDR2 (germline): LGHNA, YSLEER. The CDR3 is CASSQEKITGVYGYTF. CDR3 sequence (DNA): TGCGCCAGCAGCCAAGAAAAGATTACTGGGGTCTATGGCTACACCTTC.

The chain uses TRBV20-1 and TRBJ1-1; D is undetermined. V was clipped by 5 bases and J by 1 base, with 11 bases between them. From germline, CDR1 is DFQATT and CDR2 SNEGSKA (reference sequence). The CDR3 length is 13 residues. The CDR3 reads CSAGLAENTEAFF. In DNA, the CDR3 is TGCAGTGCTGGCCTGGCTGAGAACACTGAAGCTTTCTTT.

The sample holds many counts of this clonotype. The genes are TRBV7-2 and TRBJ2-3; tentatively, D is TRBD2 (6 bases). With 6 bases removed from V and 3 bases from J, the gap between germline ends came to 13 bases. The germline CDR1 and CDR2 sequences are SGHTA and FQGNSA. This CDR3 region has 14 residues. The CDR3 sequence is CASSFSGRTDTQYF. The DNA of the CDR3 is TGTGCCAGCAGTTTCAGCGGGCGGACAGATACGCAGTATTTT. Full variable domain (missing parts from reference TRBV7-2 and TRBJ2-3): GAGVSQSPSNKVTEKGKDVELRCDPISGHTALYWYRQSLGQGLEFLIYFQGNSAPDKSGLPSDRFSAERTGGSVSTLTIQRTQQEDSAVYLCASSFSGRTDTQYFGPGTRLTVL.

This clonotype was detected only a few times. The rearrangement joins TRBV6-9 to TRBJ1-4; D is possibly TRBD1 (6 bases). Trimming stripped 11 bases from V and 3 bases from J, with 22 bases between. This CDR3 has 16 amino acids. The germline V gene encodes CDR1 MNHGY and CDR2 SVAAGI. The CDR3 spells CAARGGMPWANEKLFF. In DNA, the CDR3 is TGTGCCGCCAGAGGGGGTATGCCATGGGCTAATGAAAAACTGTTTTTT.

This clonotype was detected many times. V is TRBV12-3 or TRBV12-4 and J is TRBJ2-3; the match to TRBD1 covers 7 bases. Trimming took 6 bases from V and 1 from J; bases not matched to a gene: 7. The CDR3 covers 15 residues. CDR3 coding DNA: TGTGCCAGCAGGCCGAGGGGGCGCCGCACAGATACGCAGTATTTT. It codes for CASRPRGRRTDTQYF.